The 22 T cell receptor beta chains below all came from one sample that was sequenced in a study of blood T cells in healthy people across ages. Sample-barcoded 5' priming and a J-beta primer mix drove a second PCR of roughly 7 to 11 cycles. TCRdb reprocessed the 5' RACE reads via MiXCR and lists one record per CDR3 protein. This sample has 650,000 to 800,000 distinct CDR3 sequences, with roughly 44% found just once. The sequencing input was blood. These receptor sequences come from a man between 60 and 75 years old in good health.

This clonotype was found a few times. The gene calls are TRBV3-1 and TRBJ2-6, with 7 bases lining up with TRBD1. This CDR3 has 17 amino acids. Per the germline V gene, CDR1 is LGHDT and CDR2 is YNNKEL (reference sequence). The junction had 4 bases not matched to a gene; V was cut back by 2 bases and J by 0 bases. The DNA of the CDR3 is TGTGCCAGCAGCCAAACGACAGGGAACTCTGGGGCCAACGTCCTGACTTTC. It specifies CASSQTTGNSGANVLTF.

This clonotype appeared a few times. The chain has TRBV6-6 and TRBJ2-3, with 7 bases identical to TRBD2. The CDR3 is 14 amino acids. Germline assignment: CDR1 MNHNY and CDR2 SVGAGI (reference sequence). The V gene end was trimmed by 5 bases and the J gene end by 3 bases; junction bases not matched to a gene: 5. Here the CDR3 DNA reads TGTGCCAGCAGTACACAGCGGGGAACAGATACGCAGTATTTT. It encodes CASSTQRGTDTQYF.

The chain is built from TRBV27 and TRBJ1-2; TRBD1 agrees at 8 bases. CDR1 and CDR2 (germline): MNHEY, SMNVEV (reference sequence). With 5 bases clipped from V and 7 bases from J, the junction kept 6 bases outside the gene matches. The CDR3 has 13 amino acids. CDR3 nucleotides: TGTGCCAGCAGTCCCGACAGGGGACCTGGCTACACCTTC. It encodes CASSPDRGPGYTF.

V is TRBV12-3 or TRBV12-4 and J is TRBJ1-5; D may be TRBD1 (6 bases). The CDR3 extends over 16 amino acids. Trimming took 2 bases from V and 3 from J, leaving 14 bases between them. The CDR3 bases are TGTGCCAGCAGTTTAAGAGGGCGGGGGCCCAATCAGCCCCAGCATTTT. It encodes CASSLRGRGPNQPQHF.

The V call is TRBV6-5, the J call TRBJ1-5; D is uncertain. With 8 bases removed from V and 2 bases from J, the gap between germline ends came to 10 bases. The germline V gene encodes CDR1 MNHEY and CDR2 SVGAGI. This CDR3 comprises 13 residues. The CDR3 DNA sequence: TGTGCCAGCGGTCCCGGAGGCAATCAGCCCCAGCATTTT. This gives the protein CASGPGGNQPQHF.

This rearrangement joins TRBV12-3 or TRBV12-4 to TRBJ2-7; TRBD1 agrees at 9 bases. The trim removed 6 bases at V and 2 bases at J, leaving 5 bases unmatched. There are 14 residues in the CDR3. The CDR3 is CASSPQGATYEQYF. CDR3 nucleotides: TGTGCCAGCAGCCCACAGGGGGCGACCTACGAGCAGTACTTC.

Details on this clonotype: A much larger clone differs from this one at a single base, so this may be a read error. The chain couples TRBV29-1 to TRBJ2-5; 7 nucleotides align to TRBD2. The CDR3 covers 15 residues. Germline CDR1 and CDR2: SQVTM and ANQGSEA. The ends lost 7 bases at V and 11 bases at J; junction bases unmatched: 22. In DNA, the CDR3 is TGCAGCGCAGTTGGCCCTAGCGGTGCAAACAATGAGCAGTACTTC. Amino acids: CSAVGPSGANNEQYF. The complete variable domain, with remaining parts taken from reference TRBV29-1 and TRBJ2-5, reads SAVISQKPSRDICQRGTSLTIQCQVDSQVTMMFWYRQQPGQSLTLIATANQGSEATYESGFVIDKFPISRPNLTFSTLTVSNMSPEDSSIYLCSAVGPSGANNEQYFGPGTRLLVL.

The chain joins TRBV7-9 to TRBJ2-7; D possibly corresponds to TRBD1 (5 bases). Looked up from germline, CDR1 is SEHNR and CDR2 is FQNEAQ (reference sequence). The ends were cut back, 4 bases at V and 6 bases at J, with 16 bases in the middle. The CDR3 has 14 residues. The CDR3, as DNA: TGTGCCAGCAGCTCCGGCTCTTGGACACCCGAGCAGTACTTC. This codes for CASSSGSWTPEQYF.

The chain joins TRBV6-1 to TRBJ1-5; TRBD1 might be the D (5 bases). CDR1 is MNHNS, CDR2 SASEGT, per germline. This CDR3 spans 14 amino acids. Trimming took off 4 bases at V and 4 bases at J, with 11 bases between the two ends. Written as DNA, the CDR3 is TGTGCCAGCAGTGGTGACAGATTAAATCAGCCCCAGCATTTT. This translates into CASSGDRLNQPQHF.

This clonotype was detected many times. The rearrangement uses TRBV7-9 and TRBJ1-1, with no clear D. The CDR3 extends over 14 amino acids. V lost 3 bases and J 0 bases, leaving 8 bases between the germline ends. Germline loops: CDR1 SEHNR, CDR2 FQNEAQ (reference sequence). DNA of the CDR3: TGTGCCAGCAGCTTGAGACAACTGAACACTGAAGCTTTCTTT. Protein sequence: CASSLRQLNTEAFF. The full variable domain, its missing parts supplied by reference TRBV7-9 and TRBJ1-1, is DTGVSQNPRHKITKRGQNVTFRCDPISEHNRLYWYRQTLGQGPEFLTYFQNEAQLEKSRLLSDRFSAERPKGSFSTLEIQRTEQGDSAMYLCASSLRQLNTEAFFGQGTRLTVV.

The CDR3 DNA reads as TGTGCCAGCAGTAACCGTGGGACAGATACGCAGTATTTT. This gives the protein CASSNRGTDTQYF. V gene TRBV12-3 or TRBV12-4 combines with J gene TRBJ2-3; no clear D gene. V lost 5 bases, J lost 3 bases, and 9 bases lay in between. The CDR3 totals 13 residues.

V gene TRBV10-3 combines with J gene TRBJ2-5; D gene unclear. The germline gives CDR1 ENHRY, CDR2 SYGVKD. The CDR3 runs to 14 residues. Trimming shortened V by 7 bases and J by 5 bases, and 17 bases separated the two germline ends. In DNA, the CDR3 is TGTGCCATCAAGGAAGGCCCGGTGAAGGAGACCCAGTACTTC. Translated, it gives CAIKEGPVKETQYF.

The CDR3 region has the DNA TGCAGTGCGACCCTGGGAGGGGCCTCCCAAGAGACCCAGTACTTC. Translated, it gives CSATLGGASQETQYF. This sequence joins TRBV20-1 and TRBJ2-5; 7 bases are a match to TRBD2. J was trimmed by 1 base and V by 6 bases; bases with no gene match: 11. CDR3 size: 15 residues. Germline V lookup: CDR1 DFQATT, CDR2 SNEGSKA (reference sequence).

This clonotype was counted only a few times. This chain connects TRBV6-2 or TRBV6-3 to TRBJ2-1; 7 bases align to TRBD1. The V segment lost 7 bases and the J segment 7 bases; nucleotides outside the gene matches: 7. Germline loops: CDR1 MNHEY, CDR2 SVGEGT. This CDR3 is 13 amino acids long. In DNA, the CDR3 is TGTGCCAGCAATTCAGGGGGATGGAATGAGCAGTTCTTC. It yields the protein CASNSGGWNEQFF.

Details on this clonotype: The DNA is omitted, as the CDR3 cannot be located on it reliably, and the CDR3 follows TCRdb's listing. The chain links TRBV19 to TRBJ1-4; the table's D call, TRBD1, was not checked against the DNA. Per the germline V gene, CDR1 is LNHDA and CDR2 is SQIVND (reference sequence). 14 amino acids form the CDR3, both terminal residues included. This chain's CDR3 is CASTSGDENEKLFF.

This clonotype was observed a few times. The rearrangement joins TRBV5-6 to TRBJ2-7; D is unclear. CDR1 is SGHDT, CDR2 YYEEEE, per germline. CDR3 size: 14 residues. V gave up 1 base and J gave up 2 bases, with 10 bases separating them. CDR3 in DNA: TGTGCCAGCAGCTTGAGTAAGGATCCCTACGAGCAGTACTTC. It yields the protein CASSLSKDPYEQYF.

The chain joins TRBV4-3 to TRBJ2-5; 7 bases map to TRBD2. Germline assignment: CDR1 LGHNA and CDR2 YSLEER. This CDR3 is built from 13 residues. With 0 bases clipped from V and 10 bases from J, the junction kept 5 bases outside the gene matches. CDR3 in DNA: TGCGCCAGCAGCCAAGATCGAGCGGGACGCCAGTACTTC. Translation: CASSQDRAGRQYF.

There are many counts of this clonotype. The chain couples TRBV6-2 or TRBV6-3 to TRBJ2-3, with 12 bases identical to TRBD2. The V gene's germline CDR1 is MNHEY and CDR2 SVGEGT. J was trimmed by 0 bases and V by 6 bases; bases with no gene match: 7. This CDR3 is 17 amino acids long. The CDR3 sequence: CASRRLAGAQSTDTQYF. DNA of the CDR3: TGTGCCAGCAGGAGACTAGCGGGGGCCCAAAGCACAGATACGCAGTATTTT.

The chain combines TRBV19 with TRBJ2-7; tentative D call: TRBD1 (5 bases). Germline V gene sequence: CDR1 LNHDA, CDR2 SQIVND (reference sequence). This CDR3 has 12 amino acids. The V and J ends lost 9 bases and 7 bases respectively, with 16 bases between them. The CDR3 is CASPWAGREQYF. In DNA, the CDR3 is TGTGCCAGCCCCTGGGCAGGGCGAGAGCAGTACTTC.

The V gene is TRBV7-9, the J gene TRBJ2-7; 8 bases match TRBD2. The germline V gene encodes CDR1 SEHNR and CDR2 FQNEAQ (reference sequence). CDR3 length equals 15 residues. V lost 2 bases and J lost 3; bases outside the gene matches: 6. Here the CDR3 DNA reads TGTGCCAGCAGCTTAACCGGGACTAGTTACTACGAGCAGTACTTC. The encoded protein is CASSLTGTSYYEQYF.

This chain joins TRBV4-1 and TRBJ1-2; no definite D call. In germline, CDR1 is MGHRA, CDR2 YSYEKL. The germline V and J ends were trimmed by 0 bases and 0 bases, with 2 bases remaining between them. This CDR3 spans 13 amino acids. The CDR3 DNA sequence: TGCGCCAGCAGCCAAGAGCCTAACTATGGCTACACCTTC. It translates to CASSQEPNYGYTF.

As DNA, the CDR3 is TGTGCCAGCAGTGAACTGGCCCCGGGACAGGGGAAGAATTCACCCCTCCACTTT. This sequence encodes CASSELAPGQGKNSPLHF. The J gene is TRBJ1-6, the V gene TRBV25-1; 10 bases are a match to TRBD1. The CDR3 length is 18 residues. J lost 7 bases, V lost 2 bases, and 11 bases had no gene match. Germline CDR1 and CDR2: MGHDK and SYGVNS.